This TCR beta chain was documented in a study of CD8+ T cells in alopecia areata. Investigators isolated RNA and reverse transcribed it into cDNA to act as the sequencing template. Some clones are missing from TCRdb's copy, which holds only in-frame ones; the method was immunoSEQ multiplex PCR. The profile shows some 200,000 clones, approximately 60% of them singletons. Treatment noted: oral pan-JAK inhibitor, 5-10 mg twice daily. Notes on the study in general: Association of baseline CD8+ expansion with response is uncertain owing to one nonresponder.

From germline, CDR1 is SGHNT and CDR2 YYREEE (reference sequence). CDR3 length: 14 residues. With 4 bases removed from V and 0 bases from J, the gap between germline ends came to 10 bases. As to this clone: The antigen is unknown.

The sequence derives from a human donor with alopecia areata. The V call is TRBV5-4, the J call TRBJ2-5, with D possibly matching TRBD2 (6 bases). Sequenced material: CD4+ T cells sorted from blood, taken at week 4, from a patient treated with tofacitinib. This chain's CDR3 is CASSATSNQETQYF. CDR3 nucleotides: TGTGCCAGCAGCGCGACTAGTAACCAAGAGACCCAGTACTTC.